The 23 T cell receptor beta chains below were found in one sample sequenced in a study of cytomegalovirus exposure and HLA in healthy donors. The PCR was carried out with 60 Vbeta primers and 13 Jbeta primers. Profiled with immunoSEQ multiplex PCR; TCRdb holds only in-frame clones, not every one. Among around 170,000 clones, about three quarters were seen once, and the ten largest hold around 1.6%. Sequencing used PBMCs. Every receptor here comes from a man aged 18 to 35 in good health and CMV-seronegative.

The chain links TRBV7-8 to TRBJ1-4, with D possibly matching TRBD1 (6 bases). Germline-derived CDR1 and CDR2 are SGHVS and FQNEAQ. This CDR3 region has 16 residues. V was pared by 4 bases and J by 0 bases, with 12 bases between. CDR3 sequence (DNA): TGTGCCAGCAGCTGGGGGACACCGACAACTAATGAAAAACTGTTTTTT. This gives the protein CASSWGTPTTNEKLFF.

This clone was recorded once. This chain connects TRBV6-4 to TRBJ2-7, with 8 bases matching TRBD2. CDR3 size: 13 residues. Trimming removed 3 bases from V and 2 bases from J; junction bases left unmatched: 0. Germline V gene data show CDR1 as MRHNA and CDR2 as SNTAGT. CDR3 DNA: TGTGCCAGCAGTGAGCGGGAGGCCTACGAGCAGTACTTC. It specifies CASSEREAYEQYF.

The chain carries TRBV9 and TRBJ2-2, with D possibly TRBD1 on 5 matching bases. Germline V lookup: CDR1 SGDLS, CDR2 YYNGEE. The V gene lost 0 bases and the J gene lost 7 bases, with 13 bases spanning the gap. The CDR3 runs 15 residues. The CDR3 DNA is TGTGCCAGCAGCGTAGATCCAGGGCTGGGCGGGGAGCTGTTTTTT. Translated, it gives CASSVDPGLGGELFF.

The chain recombines TRBV5-6 with TRBJ2-1; tentatively, D is TRBD1 (9 bases). The germline V and J ends were trimmed by 6 bases and 8 bases, with 21 bases remaining between them. The CDR3 spans 15 residues. Germline V gene lookup returns CDR1 SGHDT and CDR2 YYEEEE. CDR3 loop: CASTGGDRVLYEQFF. The CDR3 coding sequence is TGTGCCAGCACCGGGGGGGACAGGGTTTTGTATGAGCAGTTCTTC.

V is TRBV6-5 and J is TRBJ1-1; D is unclear. Germline CDR1 reads MNHEY; CDR2 reads SVGAGI. Trimming took 5 bases from V and 4 from J, leaving 8 bases between them. The CDR3 is made up of 12 amino acids. This CDR3 reads CASSLAGTEAFF. The CDR3 DNA follows: TGTGCCAGCAGTCTAGCGGGCACTGAAGCTTTCTTT.

CDR3 DNA: TGCAGTGCCAGGGGTACCTACGAGCAGTACTTC. Translation gives CSARGTYEQYF. The V and J genes are TRBV20-1 and TRBJ2-7; D may be TRBD1 (6 bases). CDR3 length: 11 amino acids. The germline V and J ends were trimmed by 6 bases and 2 bases, with 8 bases remaining between them. Germline CDR1 reads DFQATT; CDR2 reads SNEGSKA (reference sequence).

V usage is TRBV6-5 and J usage is TRBJ1-2, with 8 nucleotides matching TRBD1. The J segment lost 7 bases and the V segment lost 0 bases, leaving 4 bases of the junction unmatched. The CDR3 has 14 residues. The V gene's germline CDR1 is MNHEY and CDR2 SVGAGI. In DNA, the CDR3 is TGTGCCAGCAGTTACTCACAGGGGGTCGGTGGCTACACCTTC. This encodes CASSYSQGVGGYTF.

V gene TRBV30 combines with J gene TRBJ2-1; tentatively, D is TRBD2 (5 bases). V dropped 5 bases and J dropped 4 bases, with 9 bases sitting between them. Looked up from germline, CDR1 is GTSNPN and CDR2 is SVGIG (reference sequence). The CDR3 consists of 12 residues. CDR3 protein: CAWGGQYNEQFF. The CDR3 bases are TGTGCCTGGGGCGGGCAGTACAATGAGCAGTTCTTC.

V and J are TRBV5-1 and TRBJ2-3; 12 bases match TRBD2. There are 18 residues in the CDR3. V lost 5 bases and J lost 0; bases outside the gene matches: 10. Germline CDR1 and CDR2: SGHRS and YFSETQ. The CDR3 reads CASRGELAGGPSTDTQYF. As DNA, the CDR3 is TGCGCCAGCAGAGGGGAACTAGCGGGAGGCCCTAGCACAGATACGCAGTATTTT.

J is TRBJ1-1 and V is TRBV9; 7 nucleotides agree with TRBD1. The junction had 6 bases not matched to a gene; V was cut back by 3 bases and J by 4 bases. CDR1 SGDLS and CDR2 YYNGEE come from the germline V gene. The CDR3 length is 14 residues. CDR3 nucleotides: TGTGCCAGCAGCGCCCCAAACAGGGGCACTGAAGCTTTCTTT. It encodes CASSAPNRGTEAFF.

The V gene is TRBV10-2, the J gene TRBJ1-5, with TRBD1 as a possible D gene (5 bases). V was pared by 2 bases and J by 5 bases, with 13 bases between. The CDR3 is made up of 15 amino acids. Germline V lookup: CDR1 WSHSY, CDR2 SAAADI. The CDR3 DNA reads TGCGCCAGCAGTGAGGCCGGGGGAATCCATCAGCCCCAGCATTTT. Its translation is CASSEAGGIHQPQHF.

The gene calls are TRBV5-3 and TRBJ1-3; D unclear. TRBV5-3 is placed among ORFs of uncertain function. CDR3 length equals 11 residues. V was cut by 9 bases and J by 0 bases, with 4 bases left in between. The CDR3 DNA reads TGTGCCACCTCCTCTGGAAACACCATATATTTT. This sequence encodes CATSSGNTIYF.

The chain recombines TRBV5-4 with TRBJ2-7, with 10 nucleotides matching TRBD2. The CDR3 spans 14 residues. Trimming took 4 bases from V and 2 from J; bases not matched to a gene: 3. Looked up from germline, CDR1 is SGHNT and CDR2 is YYREEE (reference sequence). The CDR3, as DNA: TGTGCCAGCAGCCTAGCGGGAGAGGCCTACGAGCAGTACTTC. Protein product: CASSLAGEAYEQYF.

V gene TRBV4-2 combines with J gene TRBJ2-1; 11 bases match TRBD2. Germline V gene lookup returns CDR1 LGHNA and CDR2 YNFKEQ. J was trimmed by 4 bases and V by 1 base; bases with no gene match: 6. The CDR3 contains 17 residues. The CDR3 bases are TGTGCCAGCAGCCAAGCTCAACTAGCGGGGGCTTACAATGAGCAGTTCTTC. It encodes CASSQAQLAGAYNEQFF.

The chain carries TRBV28 and TRBJ2-7, with TRBD2 matching over 7 bases. This CDR3 has 16 amino acids. Germline values: CDR1 MDHEN, CDR2 SYDVKM. Losses at the gene ends were 3 bases for V and 6 bases for J; bases not matched to a gene: 14. CDR3 in DNA: TGTGCCAGCAGTTTCGTCCGACTAGCAAAGGGAACCGAGCAGTACTTC. As protein: CASSFVRLAKGTEQYF.

This clone was seen a handful of times. The gene calls are TRBV6-1 and TRBJ1-1; a possible D gene is TRBD1 (5 bases). Germline CDR1 and CDR2: MNHNS and SASEGT. The CDR3 runs 13 residues. Trimming shortened V by 3 bases and J by 10 bases, and 15 bases separated the two germline ends. The CDR3, as DNA: TGTGCCAGCAGTGAGGACCCGGGGGGTGTAGCTTTCTTT. Protein: CASSEDPGGVAFF.

The V gene is TRBV27, the J gene TRBJ2-7, with D maybe TRBD1 (6 bases). Germline lookup yields CDR1 MNHEY and CDR2 SMNVEV (reference sequence). This CDR3 is 13 amino acids long. V was cut by 5 bases and J by 3 bases, with 11 bases left in between. The CDR3, as DNA: TGTGCCAGCAGTCCCAGACAGGTCTACGAGCAGTACTTC. Translation: CASSPRQVYEQYF.

The chain has TRBV5-6 and TRBJ1-6, with TRBD1 matching 10 bases. J was trimmed by 9 bases and V by 4 bases; bases with no gene match: 13. The length of the CDR3 is 17 residues. Per germline, CDR1 SGHDT and CDR2 YYEEEE. The CDR3: CASSRDTTGGARSPLHF. CDR3 in DNA: TGTGCCAGCAGCCGTGACACGACAGGGGGCGCTCGTTCACCCCTCCACTTT.

V gene TRBV9 combines with J gene TRBJ2-1; 10 positions agree with TRBD2. Trimming at V came to 3 bases and at J to 4 bases, leaving 4 bases not matched to a gene. Germline assignment: CDR1 SGDLS and CDR2 YYNGEE. The CDR3 covers 15 residues. DNA of the CDR3: TGTGCCAGCAGCGAATTAGCGGGGGGATACAATGAGCAGTTCTTC. This codes for CASSELAGGYNEQFF. Looking up the rest from reference TRBV9 and TRBJ2-1 gives the full variable domain: DSGVTQTPKHLITATGQRVTLRCSPRSGDLSVYWYQQSLDQGLQFLIQYYNGEERAKGNILERFSAQQFPDLHSELNLSSLELGDSALYFCASSELAGGYNEQFFGPGTRLTVL.

This rearrangement joins TRBV30 to TRBJ2-4; the match to TRBD2 covers 8 bases. The CDR3 covers 18 residues. Germline V gene data show CDR1 as GTSNPN and CDR2 as SVGIG (reference sequence). Germline trimming cut 0 bases from V and 0 bases from J; bases unmatched to any gene: 10. Here the CDR3 DNA reads TGTGCCTGGAGTGTATTCCCCCTCGGGGGGGGAGCCAAAAACATTCAGTACTTC. This sequence encodes CAWSVFPLGGGAKNIQYF. The whole variable domain, remainder taken from reference TRBV30 and TRBJ2-4, is SQTIHQWPATLVQPVGSPLSLECTVEGTSNPNLYWYRQAAGRGLQLLFYSVGIGQISSEVPQNLSASRPQDRQFILSSKKLLLSDSGFYLCAWSVFPLGGGAKNIQYFGAGTRLSVL.

A few counts support this clone. This rearrangement joins TRBV7-8 to TRBJ1-4; unclear D gene. In germline, CDR1 is SGHVS, CDR2 FQNEAQ. The CDR3 has 18 residues. Deletions cut 1 base from V and 0 bases from J, with 15 bases between. The CDR3, as DNA: TGTGCCAGCAGCTTAGTTAGGAGCGCACCACCAACTAATGAAAAACTGTTTTTT. Residues: CASSLVRSAPPTNEKLFF.

This clone turned up a few times. J is TRBJ1-2 and V is TRBV6-5; 9 bases fit TRBD1. The CDR3 spans 15 residues. J gave up 8 bases and V 6 bases, and 13 bases lay outside the gene matches. Germline V gene sequence: CDR1 MNHEY, CDR2 SVGAGI. CDR3 region: CASSPGTGPSGGYTF. The CDR3 nucleotides are TGTGCCAGCAGCCCTGGGACAGGGCCAAGTGGGGGCTACACCTTC.

This clone has a handful of counts. This sequence joins TRBV20-1 and TRBJ2-7; D unclear. Germline-derived CDR1 and CDR2 are DFQATT and SNEGSKA (reference sequence). This CDR3 has 11 residues. V gave up 6 bases and J gave up 9 bases, with 15 bases separating them. CDR3 sequence reads: CSALEETRQYF. The CDR3 coding sequence is TGCAGTGCCCTAGAGGAGACCCGGCAGTACTTC.